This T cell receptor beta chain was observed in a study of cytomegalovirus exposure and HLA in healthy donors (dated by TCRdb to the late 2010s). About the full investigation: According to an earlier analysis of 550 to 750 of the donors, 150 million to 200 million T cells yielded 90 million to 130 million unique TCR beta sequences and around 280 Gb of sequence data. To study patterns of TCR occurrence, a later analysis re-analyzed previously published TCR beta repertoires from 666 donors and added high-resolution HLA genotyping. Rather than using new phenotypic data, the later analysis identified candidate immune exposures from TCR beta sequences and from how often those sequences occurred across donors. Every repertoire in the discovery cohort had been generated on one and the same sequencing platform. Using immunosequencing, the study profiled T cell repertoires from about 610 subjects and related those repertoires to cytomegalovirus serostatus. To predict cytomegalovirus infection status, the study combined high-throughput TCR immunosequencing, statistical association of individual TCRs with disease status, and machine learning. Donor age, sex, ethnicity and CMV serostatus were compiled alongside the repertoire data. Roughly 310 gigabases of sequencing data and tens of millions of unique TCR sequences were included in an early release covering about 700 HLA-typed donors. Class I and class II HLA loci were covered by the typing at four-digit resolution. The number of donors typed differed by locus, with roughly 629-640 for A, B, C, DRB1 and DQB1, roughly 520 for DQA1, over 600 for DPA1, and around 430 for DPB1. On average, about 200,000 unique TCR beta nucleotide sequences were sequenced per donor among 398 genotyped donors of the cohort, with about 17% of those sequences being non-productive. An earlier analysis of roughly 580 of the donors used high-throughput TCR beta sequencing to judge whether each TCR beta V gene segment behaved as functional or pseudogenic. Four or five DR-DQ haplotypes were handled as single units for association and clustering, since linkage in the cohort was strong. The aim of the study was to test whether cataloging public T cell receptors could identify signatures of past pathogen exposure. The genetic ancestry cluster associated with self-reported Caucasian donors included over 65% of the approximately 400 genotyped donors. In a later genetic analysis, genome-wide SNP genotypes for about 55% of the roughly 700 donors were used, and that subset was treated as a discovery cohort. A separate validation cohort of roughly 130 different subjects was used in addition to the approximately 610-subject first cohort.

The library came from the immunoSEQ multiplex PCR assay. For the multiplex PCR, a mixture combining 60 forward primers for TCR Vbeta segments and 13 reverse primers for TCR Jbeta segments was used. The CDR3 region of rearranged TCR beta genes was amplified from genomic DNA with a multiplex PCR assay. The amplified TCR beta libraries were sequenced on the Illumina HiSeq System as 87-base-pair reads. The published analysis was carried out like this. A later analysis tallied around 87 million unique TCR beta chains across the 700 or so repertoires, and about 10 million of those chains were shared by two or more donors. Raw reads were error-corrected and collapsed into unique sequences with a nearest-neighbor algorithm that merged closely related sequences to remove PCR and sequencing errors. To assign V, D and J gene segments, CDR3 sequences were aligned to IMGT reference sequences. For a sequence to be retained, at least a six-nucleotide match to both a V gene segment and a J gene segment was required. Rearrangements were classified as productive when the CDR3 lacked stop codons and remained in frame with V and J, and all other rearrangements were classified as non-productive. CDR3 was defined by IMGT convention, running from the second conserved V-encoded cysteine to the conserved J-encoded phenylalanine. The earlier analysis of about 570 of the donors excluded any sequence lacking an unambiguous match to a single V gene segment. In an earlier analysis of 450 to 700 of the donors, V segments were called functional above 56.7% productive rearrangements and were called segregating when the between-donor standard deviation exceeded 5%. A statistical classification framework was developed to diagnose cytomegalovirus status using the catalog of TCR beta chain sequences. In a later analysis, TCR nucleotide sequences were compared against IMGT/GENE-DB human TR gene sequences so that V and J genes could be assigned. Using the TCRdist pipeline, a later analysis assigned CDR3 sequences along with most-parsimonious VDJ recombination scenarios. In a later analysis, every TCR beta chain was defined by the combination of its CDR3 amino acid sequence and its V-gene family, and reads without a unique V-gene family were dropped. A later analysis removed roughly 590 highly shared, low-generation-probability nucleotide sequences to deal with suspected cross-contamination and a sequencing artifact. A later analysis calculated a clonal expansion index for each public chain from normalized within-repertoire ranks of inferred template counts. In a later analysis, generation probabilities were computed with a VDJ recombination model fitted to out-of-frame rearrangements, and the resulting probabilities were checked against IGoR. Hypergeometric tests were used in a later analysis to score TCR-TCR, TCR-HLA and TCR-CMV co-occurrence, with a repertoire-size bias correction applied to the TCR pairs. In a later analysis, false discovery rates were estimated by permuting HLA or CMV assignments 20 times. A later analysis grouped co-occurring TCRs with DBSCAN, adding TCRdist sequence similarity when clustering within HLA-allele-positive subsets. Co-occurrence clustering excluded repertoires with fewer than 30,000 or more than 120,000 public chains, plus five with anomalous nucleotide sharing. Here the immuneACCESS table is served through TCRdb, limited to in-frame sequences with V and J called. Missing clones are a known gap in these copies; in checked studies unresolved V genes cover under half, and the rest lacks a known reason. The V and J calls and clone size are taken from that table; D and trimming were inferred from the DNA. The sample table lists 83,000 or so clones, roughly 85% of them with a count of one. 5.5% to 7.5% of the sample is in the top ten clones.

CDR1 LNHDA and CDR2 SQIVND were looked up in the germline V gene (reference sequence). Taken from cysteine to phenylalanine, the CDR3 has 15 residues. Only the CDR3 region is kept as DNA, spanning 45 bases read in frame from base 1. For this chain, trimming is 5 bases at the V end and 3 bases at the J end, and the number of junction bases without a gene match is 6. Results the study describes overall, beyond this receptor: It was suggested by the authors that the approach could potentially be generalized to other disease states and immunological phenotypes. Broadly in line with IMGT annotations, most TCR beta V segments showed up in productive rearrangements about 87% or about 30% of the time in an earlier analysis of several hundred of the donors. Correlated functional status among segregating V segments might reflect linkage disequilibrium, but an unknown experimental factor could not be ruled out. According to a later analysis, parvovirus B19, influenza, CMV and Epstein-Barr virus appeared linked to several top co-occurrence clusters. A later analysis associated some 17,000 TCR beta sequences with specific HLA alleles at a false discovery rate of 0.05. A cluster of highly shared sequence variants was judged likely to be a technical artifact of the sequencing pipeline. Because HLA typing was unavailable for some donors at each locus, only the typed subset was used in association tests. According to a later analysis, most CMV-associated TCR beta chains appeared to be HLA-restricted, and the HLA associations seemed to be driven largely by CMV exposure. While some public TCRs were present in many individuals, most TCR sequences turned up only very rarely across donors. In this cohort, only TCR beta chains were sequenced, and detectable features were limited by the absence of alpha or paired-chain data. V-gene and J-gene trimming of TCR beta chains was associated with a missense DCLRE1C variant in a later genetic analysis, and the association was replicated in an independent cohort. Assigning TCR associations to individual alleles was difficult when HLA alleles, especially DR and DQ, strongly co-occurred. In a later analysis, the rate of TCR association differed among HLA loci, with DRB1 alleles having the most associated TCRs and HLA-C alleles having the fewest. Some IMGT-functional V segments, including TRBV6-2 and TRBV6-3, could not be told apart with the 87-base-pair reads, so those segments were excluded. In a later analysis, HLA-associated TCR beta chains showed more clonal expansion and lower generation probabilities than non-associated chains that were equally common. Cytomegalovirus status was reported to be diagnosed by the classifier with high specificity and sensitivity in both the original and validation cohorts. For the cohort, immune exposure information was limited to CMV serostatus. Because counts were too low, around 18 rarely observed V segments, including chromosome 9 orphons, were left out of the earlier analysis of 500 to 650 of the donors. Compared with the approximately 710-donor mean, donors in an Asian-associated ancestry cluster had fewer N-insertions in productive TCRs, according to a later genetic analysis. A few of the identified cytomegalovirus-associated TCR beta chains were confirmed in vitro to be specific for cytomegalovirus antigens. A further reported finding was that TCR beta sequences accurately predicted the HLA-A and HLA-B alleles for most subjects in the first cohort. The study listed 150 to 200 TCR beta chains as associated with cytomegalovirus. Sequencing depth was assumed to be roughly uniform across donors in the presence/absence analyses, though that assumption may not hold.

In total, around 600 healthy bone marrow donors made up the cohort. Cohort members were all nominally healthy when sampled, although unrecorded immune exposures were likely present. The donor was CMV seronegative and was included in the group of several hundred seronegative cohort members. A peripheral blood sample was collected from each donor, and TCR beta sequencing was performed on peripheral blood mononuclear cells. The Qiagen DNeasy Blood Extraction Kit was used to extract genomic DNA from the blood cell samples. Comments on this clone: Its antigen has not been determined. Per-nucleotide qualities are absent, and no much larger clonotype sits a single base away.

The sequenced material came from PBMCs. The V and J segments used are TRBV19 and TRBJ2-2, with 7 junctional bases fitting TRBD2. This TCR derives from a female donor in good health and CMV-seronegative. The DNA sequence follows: TGTGCCAGTAGTTCCCTACTAGCGTACACCGGGGAGCTGTTTTTT. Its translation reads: CASSSLLAYTGELFF.